This TCR beta chain was sequenced for a study of neurological immune-mediated disorders. Broader study findings: No CDR3 amino acid sequences recurred among expanded clones across subjects, suggesting private repertoires in all groups.

Synthesis of cDNA was accomplished via 5'RACE employing 10-nucleotide random UMIs. Every sequencing run produced over 160 million TCR-beta sequences that came from 15-18 subjects. TCRdb used MiXCR to reprocess the 5' RACE reads, holding one entry per CDR3 protein. This table has tens of thousands of distinct CDR3 sequences, roughly 5% appearing once. In the case of this clonotype: No antigen is known for it. An end of the junction does not agree with germline; a read error may underlie this.

A total of 2 million PBMCs stored at -80 degrees C provided the unsorted libraries. The material sequenced was PBMCs. The source is a young man with multiple sclerosis.

This CDR3 reads CASRVWGKDYRELFF. CDR3 coding DNA: TGCGCCAGCAGGGTTTGGGGAAAGGATTACAGGGAGCTGTTTTTT. The V gene is TRBV6-5, the J gene TRBJ2-2; D possibly corresponds to TRBD1 (5 bases). This CDR3 contains 15 residues. The V gene's germline CDR1 is MNHEY and CDR2 SVGAGI.